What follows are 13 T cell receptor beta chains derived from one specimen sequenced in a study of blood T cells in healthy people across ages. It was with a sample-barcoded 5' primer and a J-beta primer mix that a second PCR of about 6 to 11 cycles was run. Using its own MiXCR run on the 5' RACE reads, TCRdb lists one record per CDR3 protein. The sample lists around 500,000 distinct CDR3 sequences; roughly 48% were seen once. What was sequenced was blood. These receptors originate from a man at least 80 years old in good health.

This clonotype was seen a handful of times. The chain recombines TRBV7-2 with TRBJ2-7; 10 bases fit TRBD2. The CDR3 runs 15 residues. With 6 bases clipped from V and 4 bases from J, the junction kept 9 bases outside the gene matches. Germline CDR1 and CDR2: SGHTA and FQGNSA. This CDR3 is CASSPRASGSYEQYF. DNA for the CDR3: TGTGCCAGCAGTCCCCGGGCTAGCGGGAGTTACGAGCAGTACTTC. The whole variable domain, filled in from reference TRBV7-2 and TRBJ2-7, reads GAGVSQSPSNKVTEKGKDVELRCDPISGHTALYWYRQSLGQGLEFLIYFQGNSAPDKSGLPSDRFSAERTGGSVSTLTIQRTQQEDSAVYLCASSPRASGSYEQYFGPGTRLTVT.

CDR3 coding DNA: TGTGCCTGGAGTGTAATCCCTAATGGCTACACCTTC. Encoded protein: CAWSVIPNGYTF. The chain has TRBV30 and TRBJ1-2; D unresolved. The germline CDR1 and CDR2 sequences are GTSNPN and SVGIG (reference sequence). With 0 bases removed from V and 6 bases from J, the gap between germline ends came to 8 bases. CDR3 length equals 12 residues.

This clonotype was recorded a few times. In DNA, the CDR3 is TGTGCCAGCAGCTTATCGGGGGGGGCGAAATACAATGAGCAGTTCTTC. Translated, it gives CASSLSGGAKYNEQFF. The J gene is TRBJ2-1, the V gene TRBV7-9; 8 bases are a match to TRBD2. Germline CDR1 reads SEHNR; CDR2 reads FQNEAQ (reference sequence). V shed 2 bases, J shed 4 bases, and the junction held 7 bases outside the gene matches. The CDR3 runs to 16 residues.

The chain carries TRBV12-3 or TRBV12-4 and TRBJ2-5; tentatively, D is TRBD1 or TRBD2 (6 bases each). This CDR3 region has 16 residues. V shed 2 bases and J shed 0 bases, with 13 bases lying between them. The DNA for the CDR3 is TGTGCCAGCAGTTTACGGGGGCTGGGGCACCAAGAGACCCAGTACTTC. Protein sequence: CASSLRGLGHQETQYF.

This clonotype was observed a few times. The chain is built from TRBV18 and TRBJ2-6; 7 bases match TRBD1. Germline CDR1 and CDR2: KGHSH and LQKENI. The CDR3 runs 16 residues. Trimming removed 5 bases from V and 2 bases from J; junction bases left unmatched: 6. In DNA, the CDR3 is TGTGCCAGCTCATTGGACAGGTTGCCTGGGGCCAACGTCCTGACTTTC. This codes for CASSLDRLPGANVLTF.

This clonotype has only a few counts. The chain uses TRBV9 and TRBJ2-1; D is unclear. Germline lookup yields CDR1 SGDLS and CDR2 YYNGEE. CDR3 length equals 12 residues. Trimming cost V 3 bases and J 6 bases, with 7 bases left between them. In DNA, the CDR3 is TGTGCCAGCAGCGCGGACCGCAATGAGCAGTTCTTC. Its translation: CASSADRNEQFF.

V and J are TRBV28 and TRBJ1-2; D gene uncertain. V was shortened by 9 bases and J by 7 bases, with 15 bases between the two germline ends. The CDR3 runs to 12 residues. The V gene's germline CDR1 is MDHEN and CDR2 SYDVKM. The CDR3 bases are TGTGCCAGTGGTTGGACGGTTGGTGGCTACACCTTC. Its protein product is CASGWTVGGYTF.

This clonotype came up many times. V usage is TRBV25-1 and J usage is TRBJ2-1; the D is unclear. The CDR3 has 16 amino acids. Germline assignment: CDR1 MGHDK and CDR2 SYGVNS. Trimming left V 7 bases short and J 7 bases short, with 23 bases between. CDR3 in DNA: TGTGCCAGCACCGGCCCCTCGAAATCCCTCGGGAATGAGCAGTTCTTC. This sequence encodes CASTGPSKSLGNEQFF.

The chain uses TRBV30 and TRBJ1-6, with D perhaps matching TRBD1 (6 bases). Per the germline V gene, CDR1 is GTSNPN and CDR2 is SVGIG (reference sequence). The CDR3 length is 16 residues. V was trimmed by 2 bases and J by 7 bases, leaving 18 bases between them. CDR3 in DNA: TGTGCCTGGAGTCTCGAGGGGGGAAATCGGAATTCACCCCTCCACTTT. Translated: CAWSLEGGNRNSPLHF.

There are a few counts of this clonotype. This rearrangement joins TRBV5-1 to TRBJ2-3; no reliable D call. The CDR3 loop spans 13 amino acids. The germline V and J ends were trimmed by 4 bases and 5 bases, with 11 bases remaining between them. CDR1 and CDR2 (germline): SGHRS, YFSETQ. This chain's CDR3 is CASSVGSGDTQYF. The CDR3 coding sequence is TGCGCCAGCAGCGTCGGGTCGGGAGATACGCAGTATTTT.

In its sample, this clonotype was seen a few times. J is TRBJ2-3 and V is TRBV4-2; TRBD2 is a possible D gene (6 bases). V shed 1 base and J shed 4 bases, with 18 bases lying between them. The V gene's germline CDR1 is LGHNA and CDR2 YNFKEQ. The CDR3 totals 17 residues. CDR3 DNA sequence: TGTGCCAGCAGCCAAGGCTCCTGGGGGGTCACGGCAGATACGCAGTATTTT. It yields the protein CASSQGSWGVTADTQYF.

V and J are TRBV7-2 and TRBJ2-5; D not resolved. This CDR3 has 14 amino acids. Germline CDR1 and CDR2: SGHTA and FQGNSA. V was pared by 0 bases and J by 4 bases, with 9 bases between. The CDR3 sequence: CASSLAGLPETQYF. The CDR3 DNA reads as TGTGCCAGCAGCTTAGCAGGGCTCCCAGAGACCCAGTACTTC.

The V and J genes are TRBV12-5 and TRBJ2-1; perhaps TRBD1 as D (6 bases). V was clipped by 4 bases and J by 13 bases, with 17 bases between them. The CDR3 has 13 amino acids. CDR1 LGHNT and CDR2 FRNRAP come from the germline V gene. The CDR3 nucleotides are TGTGCTAGTGGTTCGTCAGGGGCGGAGACCCAGTTCTTC. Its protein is CASGSSGAETQFF.